These T cell receptor beta chains were read from a single sample in a study of CD8+CD57+ T cells in acquired aplastic anemia. In TCRdb, the reads were re-called with MiXCR into one record per CDR3 protein. The sample contains some 140,000 distinct CDR3 sequences, 40% to 65% of which appear only once. Source material: sorted CD4+, CD8+, or CD8+CD57+ T cells (not recorded which) from PBMCs. These receptors were taken from a human donor with aplastic anemia. Each CDR3 is given with its conserved first and last residue. D genes are given only for firm matches. Clone size is given for some rows only: seen once, a few or many times, or a class if the clone is expanded.

D gene: TRBD1
V gene: TRBV20-1
J gene: TRBJ2-6
clone size: -
CDR3 protein: CSATHTRTGGYVLTF
CDR3 DNA: TGCAGTGCTACCCACACCCGGACAGGGGGCTACGTCCTGACTTTC

D gene: TRBD2
V gene: TRBV20-1
J gene: TRBJ2-1
clone size: -
CDR3 protein: CSAMGGSRSEQFF
CDR3 DNA: TGCAGTGCTATGGGCGGGAGTCGATCTGAGCAGTTCTTC

D gene: TRBD1
V gene: TRBV7-2
J gene: TRBJ2-7
clone size: many
CDR3 protein: CASSRGQGVPYEQYF
CDR3 DNA: TGTGCCAGCAGCCGAGGACAGGGGGTCCCCTACGAGCAGTACTTC

D gene: TRBD2
V gene: TRBV24-1
J gene: TRBJ2-5
clone size: -
CDR3 protein: CATSDTTGGAGETQYF
CDR3 DNA: TGTGCCACCAGTGACACAACCGGGGGGGCTGGAGAGACCCAGTACTTC

D gene: -
V gene: TRBV12-5
J gene: TRBJ1-2
clone size: -
CDR3 protein: CASGFSGYGYTF
CDR3 DNA: TGTGCTAGTGGTTTTTCAGGCTATGGCTACACCTTC

D gene: TRBD2
V gene: TRBV7-2
J gene: TRBJ2-7
clone size: -
CDR3 protein: CASSSRGGQYF
CDR3 DNA: TGTGCCAGCAGCTCTCGGGGGGGGCAGTACTTC

D gene: -
V gene: TRBV29-1
J gene: TRBJ1-4
clone size: -
CDR3 protein: CSLQTAINEKLFF
CDR3 DNA: TGCAGCTTGCAGACAGCGATTAATGAAAAACTGTTTTTT

D gene: TRBD2
V gene: TRBV20-1
J gene: TRBJ2-3
clone size: -
CDR3 protein: CSARKAGGPPDTQYF
CDR3 DNA: TGCAGTGCTAGGAAAGCGGGAGGGCCGCCCGATACGCAGTATTTT

D gene: -
V gene: TRBV24-1
J gene: TRBJ2-5
clone size: few
CDR3 protein: CATSDLYQETQYF
CDR3 DNA: TGTGCCACCAGTGATCTGTACCAAGAGACCCAGTACTTC

D gene: -
V gene: TRBV2
J gene: TRBJ2-5
clone size: -
CDR3 protein: CASSEEGTGQETQYF
CDR3 DNA: TGTGCCAGCAGTGAAGAGGGAACAGGTCAAGAGACCCAGTACTTC

D gene: -
V gene: TRBV25-1
J gene: TRBJ1-5
clone size: -
CDR3 protein: CASSSGEVSNQPQHF
CDR3 DNA: TGTGCCAGCAGTTCAGGGGAAGTCAGCAATCAGCCCCAGCATTTT

D gene: TRBD1
V gene: TRBV2
J gene: TRBJ2-3
clone size: -
CDR3 protein: CASRTGQGRVTDTQYF
CDR3 DNA: TGTGCCAGCAGAACCGGACAGGGAAGGGTGACAGATACGCAGTATTTT

D gene: -
V gene: TRBV7-8
J gene: TRBJ2-7
clone size: -
CDR3 protein: CASSLSQDEQYF
CDR3 DNA: TGTGCCAGCAGCTTATCCCAGGACGAGCAGTACTTC

D gene: -
V gene: TRBV2
J gene: TRBJ2-2
clone size: few
CDR3 protein: CASLTAGGELFF
CDR3 DNA: TGTGCCAGCCTAACAGCTGGCGGGGAGCTGTTTTTT

D gene: TRBD1
V gene: TRBV19
J gene: TRBJ2-1
clone size: many
CDR3 protein: CASSTGTGAYNEQFF
CDR3 DNA: TGTGCCAGTAGTACCGGGACAGGGGCCTACAATGAGCAGTTCTTC

D gene: TRBD2
V gene: TRBV11-1
J gene: TRBJ2-5
clone size: -
CDR3 protein: CASSPEGAGESETQYF
CDR3 DNA: TGTGCCAGCAGCCCCGAGGGAGCGGGAGAGTCAGAGACCCAGTACTTC

D gene: TRBD1
V gene: TRBV4-1
J gene: TRBJ2-7
clone size: few
CDR3 protein: CASSSRQGPYEQYF
CDR3 DNA: TGCGCCAGCAGCTCTCGACAGGGCCCATACGAGCAGTACTTC

D gene: -
V gene: TRBV7-9
J gene: TRBJ1-2
clone size: many
CDR3 protein: CASSSPGGMSYGYTF
CDR3 DNA: TGTGCCAGCAGCAGCCCGGGGGGGATGAGCTATGGCTACACCTTC

D gene: TRBD2
V gene: TRBV5-6
J gene: TRBJ2-5
clone size: many
CDR3 protein: CASSLRSGGEETQYF
CDR3 DNA: TGTGCCAGCAGCTTGAGGTCGGGAGGGGAAGAGACCCAGTACTTC